This TCR beta chain was sequenced in a study of control samples from healthy donors and cancer patients. Germline V gene sequence: CDR1 SGHTA, CDR2 FQGNSA. V lost 5 bases and J 0 bases, leaving 14 bases between the germline ends. The CDR3 sequence is 16 residues long. Sequencing was performed with immunoSEQ multiplex PCR; in TCRdb, only in-frame clones are kept and a portion is missing. The sample holds roughly 400,000 clones, around 90% seen once. The TCR was taken from a man aged 40-49 years with head and neck cancer. V and J are TRBV7-2 and TRBJ2-1, with D hard to call. Sequencing used PBMCs. The CDR3 DNA reads TGTGCCAGCAGCCACCCTAAGCGTACCTCCTACAATGAGCAGTTCTTC. It yields the protein CASSHPKRTSYNEQFF.